This TCR beta chain was recovered during a study of naive and memory T cell subsets. The table lists this clonotype with a few counts. Four PCR rounds used nested alpha and beta constant region primers plus the SP2 primer. In TCRdb, the 5' RACE reads were re-called with MiXCR into one record per CDR3 protein. The table records some 60,000 distinct CDR3 sequences, 7% to 8% of them present only once. The library had UMIs added by 3' ligation of an oligonucleotide to TCR cDNA. Germline trimming cut 5 bases from V and 0 bases from J; bases unmatched to any gene: 15. The germline CDR1 and CDR2 sequences are PRHDT and FYEKMQ (reference sequence). The CDR3 is made up of 18 amino acids.

V usage is TRBV13 and J usage is TRBJ2-5; 7 bases line up with TRBD1. The sequence derives from a female donor in good health. Here the CDR3 DNA reads TGTGCCAGCAGCCCCACCCCCGGGACAGTGAACTACCAAGAGACCCAGTACTTC. Its translation is CASSPTPGTVNYQETQYF.